This section outlines one T cell receptor beta chain sequence together with its context. The sample originates from a study of blood T cell repertoires in COVID-19. About the study: Acute and convalescent COVID-19 specimens originated in the United States, Italy and Spain. In each case, the material was cDNA or gDNA derived from T cells, B-cell-depleted T cells, or PBMCs.

Germline V gene sequence: CDR1 KGHSH, CDR2 LQKENI. J was trimmed by 4 bases and V by 0 bases; bases with no gene match: 5. CDR3 length: 16 residues. Per the original data handling: The assay estimated nucleated cells by amplifying reference gene primers. Some clones are missing from TCRdb's copy, which holds only in-frame ones; the method was immunoSEQ multiplex PCR. V and J calls and clone size are copied from that table; D and trimming were computed from the DNA. Of some 80,000 clones listed, 80% are singletons. The sequencing sample was made of peripheral blood. The clonotype was recovered from a man aged 60-69 years with active or convalescent COVID-19. V usage is TRBV18 and J usage is TRBJ2-1; 8 bases align to TRBD2. CDR3 residues: CASSPPLAGGYNEQFF. The CDR3 DNA reads TGTGCCAGCTCACCACCCCTGGCGGGGGGATACAATGAGCAGTTCTTC.